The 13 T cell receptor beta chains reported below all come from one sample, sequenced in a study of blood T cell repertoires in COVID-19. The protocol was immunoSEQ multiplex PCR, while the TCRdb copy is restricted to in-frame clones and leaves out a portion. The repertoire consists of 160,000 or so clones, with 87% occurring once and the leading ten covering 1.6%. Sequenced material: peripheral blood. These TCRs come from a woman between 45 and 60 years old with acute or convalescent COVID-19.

In nucleotides, the CDR3 is TGTGCCAGCTCCCGGGGGGAGTTAGAGCAGTTCTTC. Its translation: CASSRGELEQFF. The chain has TRBV3-1 (or the pseudogene TRBV3-2) and TRBJ2-1, with 7 bases aligning to TRBD2. Losses at the gene ends were 8 bases for V and 10 bases for J; bases not matched to a gene: 8. The CDR3 is 12 residues long. Germline CDR1 is LGHDT and CDR2 is YNNKEL (reference sequence).

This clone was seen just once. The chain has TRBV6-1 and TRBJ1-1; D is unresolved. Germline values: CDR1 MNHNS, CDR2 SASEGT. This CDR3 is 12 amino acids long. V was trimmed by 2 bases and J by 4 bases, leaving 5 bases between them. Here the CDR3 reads CASSESVTEAFF. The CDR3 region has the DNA TGTGCCAGCAGTGAATCGGTCACTGAAGCTTTCTTT.

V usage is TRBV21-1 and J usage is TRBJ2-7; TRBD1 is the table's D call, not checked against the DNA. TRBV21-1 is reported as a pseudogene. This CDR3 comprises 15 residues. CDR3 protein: CASSIRQGKTYEQYF. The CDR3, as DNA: TGTGCCAGCAGCATACGACAGGGTAAGACCTACGAGCAGTACTTC.

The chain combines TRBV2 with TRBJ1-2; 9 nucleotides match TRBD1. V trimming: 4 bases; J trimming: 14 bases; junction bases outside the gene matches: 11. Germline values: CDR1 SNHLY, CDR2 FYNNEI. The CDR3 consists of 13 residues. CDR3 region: CASSGSGTGLFTF. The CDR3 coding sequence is TGTGCCAGCAGTGGAAGCGGGACAGGGCTTTTTACCTTC.

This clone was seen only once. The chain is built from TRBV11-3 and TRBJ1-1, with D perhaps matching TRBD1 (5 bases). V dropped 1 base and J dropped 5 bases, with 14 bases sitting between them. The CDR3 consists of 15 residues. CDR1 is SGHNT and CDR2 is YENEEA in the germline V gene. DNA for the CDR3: TGTGCCAGCAGCTTAGGTCGGGGGTCTTGGACTGAAGCTTTCTTT. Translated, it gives CASSLGRGSWTEAFF. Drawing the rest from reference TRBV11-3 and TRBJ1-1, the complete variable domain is EAGVVQSPRYKIIEKKQPVAFWCNPISGHNTLYWYLQNLGQGPELLIRYENEEAVDDSQLPKDRFSAERLKGVDSTLKIQPAELGDSAVYLCASSLGRGSWTEAFFGQGTRLTVV.

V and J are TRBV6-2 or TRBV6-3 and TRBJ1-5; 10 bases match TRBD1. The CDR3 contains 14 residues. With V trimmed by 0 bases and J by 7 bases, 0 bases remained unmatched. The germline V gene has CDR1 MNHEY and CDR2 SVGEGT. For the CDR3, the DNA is TGTGCCAGCAGTTACTCGACAGGGGGCCAGCCCCAGCATTTT. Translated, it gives CASSYSTGGQPQHF.

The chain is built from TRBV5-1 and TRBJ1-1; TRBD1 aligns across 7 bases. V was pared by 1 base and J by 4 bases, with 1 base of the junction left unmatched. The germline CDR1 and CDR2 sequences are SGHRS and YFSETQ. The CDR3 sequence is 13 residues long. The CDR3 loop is CASSLTGATEAFF. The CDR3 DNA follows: TGCGCCAGCAGCTTGACAGGGGCCACTGAAGCTTTCTTT.

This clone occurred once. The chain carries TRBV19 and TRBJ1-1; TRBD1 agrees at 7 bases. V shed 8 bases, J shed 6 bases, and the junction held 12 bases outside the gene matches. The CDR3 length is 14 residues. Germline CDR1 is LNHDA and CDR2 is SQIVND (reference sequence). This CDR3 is CASSTSGQLAEAFF. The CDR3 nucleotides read TGTGCCAGTTCTACCTCGGGACAGTTGGCTGAAGCTTTCTTT.

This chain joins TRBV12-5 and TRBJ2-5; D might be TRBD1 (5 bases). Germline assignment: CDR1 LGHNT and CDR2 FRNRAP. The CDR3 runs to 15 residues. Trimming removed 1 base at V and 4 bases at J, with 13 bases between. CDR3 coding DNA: TGTGCTAGTGGTTTGGGGACCCTAACAGGAGAGACCCAGTACTTC. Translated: CASGLGTLTGETQYF.

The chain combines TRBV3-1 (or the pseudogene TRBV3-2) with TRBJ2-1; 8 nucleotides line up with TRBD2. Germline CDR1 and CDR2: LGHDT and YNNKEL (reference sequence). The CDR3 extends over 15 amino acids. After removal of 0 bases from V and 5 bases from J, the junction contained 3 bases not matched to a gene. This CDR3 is CASSQDSGGHNEQFF. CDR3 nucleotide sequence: TGTGCCAGCAGCCAAGACTCGGGGGGGCACAATGAGCAGTTCTTC.

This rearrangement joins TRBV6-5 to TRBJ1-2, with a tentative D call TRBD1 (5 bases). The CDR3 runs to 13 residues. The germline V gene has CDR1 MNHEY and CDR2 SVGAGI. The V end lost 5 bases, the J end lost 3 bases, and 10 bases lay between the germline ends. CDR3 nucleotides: TGTGCCAGCAGTATCAGGGAGGACTATGGCTACACCTTC. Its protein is CASSIREDYGYTF.

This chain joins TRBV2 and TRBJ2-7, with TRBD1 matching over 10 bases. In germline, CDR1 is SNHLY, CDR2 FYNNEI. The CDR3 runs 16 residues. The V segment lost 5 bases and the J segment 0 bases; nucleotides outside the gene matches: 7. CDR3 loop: CASSPGQGYNSYEQYF. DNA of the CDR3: TGTGCCAGCAGTCCGGGACAGGGGTATAACTCCTACGAGCAGTACTTC. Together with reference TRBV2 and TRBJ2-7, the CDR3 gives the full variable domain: EPEVTQTPSHQVTQMGQEVILRCVPISNHLYFYWYRQILGQKVEFLVSFYNNEISEKSEIFDDQFSVERPDGSNFTLKIRSTKLEDSAMYFCASSPGQGYNSYEQYFGPGTRLTVT.

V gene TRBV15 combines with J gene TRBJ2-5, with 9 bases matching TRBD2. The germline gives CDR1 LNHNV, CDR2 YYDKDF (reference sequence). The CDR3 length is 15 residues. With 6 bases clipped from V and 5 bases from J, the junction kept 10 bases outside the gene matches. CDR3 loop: CATRGGGAFRETQYF. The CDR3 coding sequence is TGTGCCACCAGGGGCGGGGGGGCGTTCCGGGAGACCCAGTACTTC.